The TCR beta chain described here comes from a study of T cell changes during pregnancy in multiple sclerosis. Unmatched junction bases numbered 13, after V lost 8 bases and J lost 5 bases. Germline CDR1 and CDR2: MNHEY and SVGAGI. CDR3 size: 15 residues. The table lists this clone with a count of one. Produced via immunoSEQ multiplex PCR; TCRdb's table is partial and in-frame only. The data show around 58,000 clones, 90% to 95% seen once. The receptor comes from a female donor with multiple sclerosis, enrolled in a pregnancy study. The specimen comprised peripheral blood, sampled before pregnancy. The chain is built from TRBV6-5 and TRBJ2-5; 8 nucleotides align to TRBD2. CDR3 coding DNA: TGTGCCAGCCGGGGGGGTAGGGGGGTCCGGGAGACCCAGTACTTC. It translates to CASRGGRGVRETQYF.